The sequence of this T cell receptor beta chain was determined in a study of blood T cell repertoires in COVID-19 (dated by TCRdb to 2020 to 2022). Describing the broader study: The collaborator samples originated in the United States, Italy and Spain and spanned the acute and convalescent phases of COVID-19. The material from the prospective study consisted of cDNA or gDNA derived from T cells, B-cell-depleted T cells, or PBMCs. Subjects who had been exposed to COVID-19, were actively infected with it, or had recovered from it provided the deeply sampled blood TCRbeta repertoires that made up the dataset. The repertoires were released in a freely available public database meant as a resource for research on the immune response to SARS-CoV-2. Samples came from the ongoing ImmuneRACE study (first 160 participants) plus 1,254 subjects from 6 global collaborators. Sample metadata almost always included a de-identified subject ID, COVID-19 status, age in years and sex. Where HLA class I and class II types were available, the types were taken from metadata supplied by the sample provider, not from assay-based typing. General study outcomes and caveats: How much clinical and demographic metadata was included differed by source and by participant, and the metadata was provided uncurated.

As concerns this clone: It lacks a known antigen. Per-base quality was not reported, and no clone a single base away is much larger than it.

Whole blood was collected in K2EDTA tubes by collaborating institutions according to the institutions' own protocols. Collaborator samples were shipped for TCRbeta analysis as frozen whole blood, isolated PBMCs, or DNA extracted from either sample type. TCRbeta CDR3 regions were amplified from genomic DNA by means of the immunoSEQ Assay, a bias-controlled multiplex PCR. Processing in the source paper ran as follows. The number of nucleated cells in each sample was estimated from the amplification of reference gene primers within the assay. To quantify the absolute abundance of each unique TCRbeta CDR3 rearrangement, sequence reads were collapsed and filtered. For each sample, productive Simpson clonality was calculated by taking the square root of Simpson's diversity index across productive rearrangements. Entries here come from immuneACCESS through TCRdb and include only in-frame sequences with V and J called. Some clones fail to appear in such tables; in the studies checked, an unresolved V gene covers under half of the shortfall, and the cause of the remainder is unknown. The DNA gave D and trimming, while V, J and clone size come from that table. This sample has about 220,000 clones in its table, and 65% to 85% of those were observed once. Together, the top ten hold about 2.1% of the sample.

This sequence was found in a woman in her fifties or sixties with acute or convalescent COVID-19. Source material: peripheral blood.

The nucleotides are TGTGCCAGCTCACCACCCCAGGGTAAAAACATTCAGTACTTC. Its protein reads: CASSPPQGKNIQYF. The chain is made from TRBV18 and TRBJ2-4; TRBD1 is a possible D gene, resting on 5 matching bases. Reading from cysteine to phenylalanine, the CDR3 counts 14 amino acids. Only CDR3 DNA is held: 42 bases, read in frame from base 1. CDR1 and CDR2 (KGHSH, LQKENI) derive from the germline V gene. V is shortened by 0 bases, J by 4 bases, and the region joining them spans 7 bases.